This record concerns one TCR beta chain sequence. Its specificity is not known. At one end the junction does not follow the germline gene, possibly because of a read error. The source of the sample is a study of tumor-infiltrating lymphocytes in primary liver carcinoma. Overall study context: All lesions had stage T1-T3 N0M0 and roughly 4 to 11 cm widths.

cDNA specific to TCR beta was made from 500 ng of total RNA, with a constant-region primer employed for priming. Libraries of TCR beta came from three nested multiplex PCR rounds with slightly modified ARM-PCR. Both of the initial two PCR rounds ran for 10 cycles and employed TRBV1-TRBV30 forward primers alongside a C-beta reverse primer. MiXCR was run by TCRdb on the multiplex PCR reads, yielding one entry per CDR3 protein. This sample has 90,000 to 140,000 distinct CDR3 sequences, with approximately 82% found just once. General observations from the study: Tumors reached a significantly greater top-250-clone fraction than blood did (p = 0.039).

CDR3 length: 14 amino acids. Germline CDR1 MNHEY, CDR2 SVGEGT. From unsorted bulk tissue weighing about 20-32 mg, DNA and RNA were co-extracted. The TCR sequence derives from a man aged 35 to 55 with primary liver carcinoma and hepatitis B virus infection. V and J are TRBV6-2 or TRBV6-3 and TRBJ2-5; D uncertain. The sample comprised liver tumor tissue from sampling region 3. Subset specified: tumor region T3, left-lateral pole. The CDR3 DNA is TGTGCCAGCAGTTACACGGGTGACCACGAGACCCAGTACTTC. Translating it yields CASSYTGDHETQYF.